This T cell receptor beta chain was identified in a study of blood T cell repertoires in COVID-19 (dated by TCRdb to between 2020 and 2021). Regarding the study in general: Samples covering the acute and convalescent phases of COVID-19 were provided by collaborators in the United States, Italy and Spain. A freely available public database, intended as a resource for researchers studying the immune response to SARS-CoV-2, is where the repertoires were released. The material from the prospective study consisted of cDNA or gDNA derived from T cells, B-cell-depleted T cells, or PBMCs. Sample metadata almost always included a de-identified subject ID, COVID-19 status, age in years and sex. HLA class I and class II types, where available, came from metadata supplied by the sample provider rather than from assay-based typing. Deeply sampled blood TCRbeta repertoires from subjects exposed to, actively infected with, or recovered from COVID-19 were included in the dataset. The samples were drawn from the first 160 participants of the ongoing ImmuneRACE study and from about 1,200 subjects provided by 6 global collaborators. Results the study describes overall, beyond this receptor: The quantity of clinical and demographic metadata differed by source and by participant and was supplied without curation.

A word on this clone: Its antigen specificity is not known. Per-nucleotide qualities are absent, and no much larger clonotype sits a single base away.

In Seattle, one collaborating source enrolled patients while the infection was active and tracked those patients longitudinally over the course of disease. Collaborating institutions collected whole blood in K2EDTA tubes following their own protocols. For TCRbeta analysis, collaborators shipped samples as frozen whole blood, isolated PBMCs, or DNA extracted from either of those sample types. The immunoSEQ Assay, a bias-controlled multiplex PCR, was used to amplify TCRbeta CDR3 regions from genomic DNA. The study's processing was this. The number of nucleated cells in each sample was estimated by amplification of reference gene primers within the assay. To quantify the absolute abundance of each unique TCRbeta CDR3 rearrangement, sequence reads were collapsed and filtered. For each sample, productive Simpson clonality was calculated as the square root of Simpson's diversity index over productive rearrangements. TCRdb stores this immuneACCESS table with in-frame sequences only. Part of the clones is absent; in the studies checked, under half of the shortfall reflects unresolved V genes, and no reason is known for the rest. Clone size and V and J calls were adopted from that table, with D and trimming inferred from the DNA. Across this sample there are under 100,000 clones, with roughly 78% seen only once. The ten largest clonotypes hold 36% of the sample.

The sequenced material came from peripheral blood. The source is a man in his sixties with COVID-19, enrolled during active disease.

CDR3 region: CASSMSGGGYNEQFF. The nucleotide sequence is given as TGTGCCAGTAGTATGAGCGGGGGGGGCTACAATGAGCAGTTCTTC. The V and J genes are TRBV19 and TRBJ2-1, with 10 junctional bases fitting TRBD2. The germline V gene (reference sequence) gives CDR1 as LNHDA and CDR2 as SQIVND. From V the trimming removes 3 bases and from J it removes 3 bases, while the gene matches leave 2 bases of the junction unaccounted for. The CDR3, from cysteine to phenylalanine, totals 15 residues. The sequence is cut down to CDR3 DNA, 45 bases in frame from base 1.